Listed below are T cell receptor beta chains from one sample, sequenced in a study of Graves' ophthalmopathy and Graves' hyperthyroidism. TCRdb re-derived calls from the multiplex PCR reads in MiXCR, one entry per CDR3 protein. The data contain about 210,000 distinct CDR3 sequences, around 28% of them singletons. The sequenced material came from peripheral blood. These receptors were collected from a man aged 45-65 years with Graves' ophthalmopathy. CDR3s include the opening cysteine and the closing phenylalanine or tryptophan. The D gene is left open where the match is weak. Some rows have no size entry. The others give once, few or many, or a class for an expanded clone.

clone size	V gene	D gene	J gene	CDR3 DNA	CDR3 protein
many	TRBV28	NA	TRBJ1-2	TGTGCCAGCAGATCGGAAAGGGGCCGTTCCCTTCACGGCTACACCTTC	CASRSERGRSLHGYTF
NA	TRBV7-2	TRBD1	TRBJ1-4	TGTGCCAGCAGCGGCAGATCCGGGACAGGGAGAGAAAAACTGTTTTTT	CASSGRSGTGREKLFF
many	TRBV11-3	NA	TRBJ2-3	TGTGCCAGCAGCTTAGTTCCTCCTAGCACAGATACGCAGTATTTT	CASSLVPPSTDTQYF
many	TRBV30	NA	TRBJ2-7	TGTGCCTGGAGCGGCGGAGGGGAGCAGTACTTC	CAWSGGGEQYF
many	TRBV19	TRBD2	TRBJ2-7	TGTGCCAGTAGTTTTGCGGGAGTGGAAGAGCAGTACTTC	CASSFAGVEEQYF
NA	TRBV12-3/TRBV12-4	NA	TRBJ1-5	TGTGCCAGCAGTTTCGGGCCTGGGGACCAGCCCCAGCATTTT	CASSFGPGDQPQHF
many	TRBV6-1	TRBD2	TRBJ2-5	TGTGCCAGCAGAGGACTAGCGGGAGAGGAGACCCAGTACTTC	CASRGLAGEETQYF
NA	TRBV6-5	NA	TRBJ2-7	TGTGCCAGCAGTTACGGCCCAGGGGCGCGTCCCTACGAGCAGTACTTC	CASSYGPGARPYEQYF
NA	TRBV2	NA	TRBJ1-1	TGTGCCAGCAGTGGGCAGATTGAAGCTTTCTTT	CASSGQIEAFF
NA	TRBV6-1	NA	TRBJ1-1	TGTGCCAGCAGACAAGAACTAAACACTGAAGCTTTCTTT	CASRQELNTEAFF
many	TRBV12-3/TRBV12-4	TRBD1	TRBJ1-1	TGTGCCAGCAGTACAGGGGCACGGACTGAAGCTTTCTTT	CASSTGARTEAFF
many	TRBV4-1	NA	TRBJ1-2	TGCGCCAGCAGCCAAGCAGAGGGCACGGGTTATGGCTACACCTTC	CASSQAEGTGYGYTF
many	TRBV7-9	TRBD2	TRBJ2-5	TGTGCCAGCAGAGCAAGCGGGGAAGAGACCCAGTACTTC	CASRASGEETQYF
many	TRBV6-1	NA	TRBJ2-2	TGTGCCAGCAGTAAAGCGGGTCTCGTCGGGGAGCTGTTTTTT	CASSKAGLVGELFF
many	TRBV12-3/TRBV12-4	NA	TRBJ2-5	TGTGCCAGCACCCGACATAGGGATCAAGAGACCCAGTACTTC	CASTRHRDQETQYF
many	TRBV30	TRBD1	TRBJ1-3	TGTGCCTGGAGTCGGACAGGCTACTCTGGAAACACCATATATTTT	CAWSRTGYSGNTIYF
many	TRBV4-1	TRBD1	TRBJ2-5	TGCGCCAGCAGCCGCGAACCGGGACAGGTTTTAGAGACCCAGTACTTC	CASSREPGQVLETQYF
many	TRBV12-3/TRBV12-4	TRBD2	TRBJ2-2	TGTGCCAGCAGTTTTTTGGCTGGGGACTACCGGTCCGGGGAGCTGTTTTTT	CASSFLAGDYRSGELFF
NA	TRBV28	TRBD1	TRBJ1-2	TGTGCCAGCACCCAACCCTGGACAGGGGGCAAGATAGACTATGGCTACACCTTC	CASTQPWTGGKIDYGYTF
once	TRBV18	NA	TRBJ1-1	TGTGCCAGCTCACTTAACGACGGGAACACTGAAGCTTTCTTT	CASSLNDGNTEAFF